The rows below give T cell receptor beta chains drawn from one sample of a study of T cells in narcolepsy. Method: immunoSEQ multiplex PCR; TCRdb's copy keeps in-frame clones and lacks some. Altogether 21,000 or so clones are present, 92% being singletons, with the ten largest covering 0.9% to 1.2%. The sample was CD45RA- memory CD4+ T cells from PBMCs. Receptors were obtained from a human donor with narcolepsy. Each CDR3 is given with its conserved first and last residue. D genes are given only for firm matches. A clone size is listed for some rows: how often the clone was seen (once, few, many), or a class if it is expanded.

v_call	j_call	cdr3_length	d_call	clone_size	cdr3_nt	cdr3_aa
TRBV7-3	TRBJ2-7	15	TRBD1	once	TGTGCCAGCAGCCCAAACGGACAGGGTGCCTACGAGCAGTACTTC	CASSPNGQGAYEQYF
TRBV27	TRBJ2-2	15	.	.	TGTGCCAGCAGTTTCGATAACCCGAACACCGGGGAGCTGTTTTTT	CASSFDNPNTGELFF
TRBV28	TRBJ2-7	15	.	.	TGTGCCAGCAGTTTAGACACAAGAAGCTCCTACGAGCAGTACTTC	CASSLDTRSSYEQYF
TRBV27	TRBJ2-3	12	.	.	TGTGCCAGCAGGGCAGGGACAGATACGCAGTATTTT	CASRAGTDTQYF
TRBV7-2	TRBJ1-2	13	.	few	TGTGCCAGCAGCGCCTCTCGTAGCCTTGGCTACACCTTC	CASSASRSLGYTF
TRBV18	TRBJ2-1	14	.	.	TGTGCCAGCTCACCTTCCCGGGACTCCGGTGAGCAGTTCTTC	CASSPSRDSGEQFF
TRBV14	TRBJ2-6	13	.	.	TGTGCCAGCAGCCGACTAACAGGGTTTGAGGTGACTTTC	CASSRLTGFEVTF
TRBV19	TRBJ1-5	14	.	.	TGTGCCAGTCGGGGGCTTCTTAGCAATCAGCCCCAGCATTTT	CASRGLLSNQPQHF
TRBV6-5	TRBJ1-4	15	.	.	TGTGCCAGCAGTGGAGGCAAAGCAACTAATGAAAAACTGTTTTTT	CASSGGKATNEKLFF
TRBV28	TRBJ1-2	15	TRBD1	.	TGTGCCAGCAGTTTCCGGACAGGGAGGTATGATGGCTACACCTTC	CASSFRTGRYDGYTF
TRBV10-3	TRBJ2-1	17	TRBD2	few	TGTGCCACCACCCACCGACTAGCGGGGCCTGCACCCCCCTGGCAGTTCTTC	CATTHRLAGPAPPWQFF
TRBV7-9	TRBJ2-7	14	.	.	TGTGCCAGCAGCTTAGTCGGGCAGCCCTACGAGCAGTACTTC	CASSLVGQPYEQYF
TRBV4-2	TRBJ1-2	14	.	.	TGTGCCAGCAGCCAAGAAATCGGGGCATATGGCTACACCTTC	CASSQEIGAYGYTF
TRBV4-2	TRBJ2-1	16	.	.	TGTGCCAGCAGCCAGGGGGGGGCGGGCCAGCACGATGAGCAGTTCTTC	CASSQGGAGQHDEQFF
TRBV11-3	TRBJ2-1	13	.	.	TGTGCCAGCAGCCTCAGTTCTGACAATGAGCAGTTCTTC	CASSLSSDNEQFF
TRBV5-1	TRBJ1-1	14	.	.	TGCGCCAGCAGCTTGGAAGGGGGGAGGACTGAAGCTTTCTTT	CASSLEGGRTEAFF
TRBV29-1	TRBJ2-7	13	TRBD2	.	TGCAGCGCCGCCCGACTAGCTGAGAACGAGCAGTACTTC	CSAARLAENEQYF
TRBV29-1	TRBJ1-1	13	.	.	TGCAGCGTTGCGTTCATCGACCCCACTGAAGCTTTCTTT	CSVAFIDPTEAFF
TRBV5-1	TRBJ2-3	18	TRBD1	.	TGCGCCAGCAGCTTTCGGGAATCGACAGGGGGCAGGGCAGATACGCAGTATTTT	CASSFRESTGGRADTQYF
TRBV7-9	TRBJ2-5	14	.	.	TGTGCCAGCAGCCCCGCAGGGGGAGGAGTGGACCAGTACTTC	CASSPAGGGVDQYF
TRBV7-9	TRBJ1-1	13	.	.	TGTGCCAGCAGCTTGGCAGTGTTTACTGAAGCTTTCTTT	CASSLAVFTEAFF
TRBV12-5	TRBJ2-1	12	.	.	TGTGCTAGTGCCTACGGGGCGGGAGAGCAGTTCTTC	CASAYGAGEQFF
TRBV19	TRBJ2-5	15	.	.	TGTGCCAGTAGTATCCGATGGGTGCAAGAAGAGACCCAGTACTTC	CASSIRWVQEETQYF
TRBV5-4	TRBJ2-3	14	.	.	TGTGCCAGCAGCTCACCGGCATCCCCAGATACGCAGTATTTT	CASSSPASPDTQYF